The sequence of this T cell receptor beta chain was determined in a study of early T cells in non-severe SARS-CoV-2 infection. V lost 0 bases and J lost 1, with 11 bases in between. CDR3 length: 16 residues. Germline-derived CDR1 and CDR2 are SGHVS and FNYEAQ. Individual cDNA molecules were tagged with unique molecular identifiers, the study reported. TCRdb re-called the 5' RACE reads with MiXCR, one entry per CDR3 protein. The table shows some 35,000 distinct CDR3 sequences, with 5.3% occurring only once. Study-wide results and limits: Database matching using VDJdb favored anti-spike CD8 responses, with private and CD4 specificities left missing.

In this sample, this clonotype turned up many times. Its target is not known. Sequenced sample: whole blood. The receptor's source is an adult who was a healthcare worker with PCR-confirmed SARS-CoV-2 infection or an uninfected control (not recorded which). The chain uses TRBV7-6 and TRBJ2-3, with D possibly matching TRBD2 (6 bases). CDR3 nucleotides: TGTGCCAGCAGCTTAGCGATGCCTAGCGGCACAGATACGCAGTATTTT. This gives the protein CASSLAMPSGTDTQYF.